This TCR beta chain was profiled in a study of blood T cell repertoires in COVID-19 (TCRdb year 2020). For the wider study: Samples covering the acute and convalescent phases of COVID-19 were provided by collaborators in the United States, Italy and Spain. The material from the prospective study consisted of cDNA or gDNA derived from T cells, B-cell-depleted T cells, or PBMCs. Subjects who had been exposed to COVID-19, were actively infected with it, or had recovered from it provided the deeply sampled blood TCRbeta repertoires that made up the dataset. The repertoires were made available in a free public database intended to serve as a resource for research on the immune response to SARS-CoV-2. Samples were obtained from the ongoing ImmuneRACE study (first 160 participants) and from 1,254 subjects provided by 6 global collaborators. The sample metadata nearly always contained a de-identified subject ID, COVID-19 status, age in years and sex. Where available, HLA class I and class II types were taken from metadata supplied by the sample provider and were not determined by assay-based typing.

Deletion took 2 bases off V and 4 bases off J, with a span of 6 bases between the germline ends. Reading from cysteine to phenylalanine, the CDR3 counts 13 amino acids. Only the CDR3 DNA is retained, 39 bases long and in frame from the first base. As encoded in the germline V gene, CDR1 is LGHNA while CDR2 is YSLEER. What the authors observed across the whole study: How much clinical and demographic metadata was included differed by source and by participant, and the metadata was provided uncurated.

TCRbeta CDR3 regions were amplified from genomic DNA by means of the immunoSEQ Assay, a bias-controlled multiplex PCR. As for the authors' bioinformatics: Nucleated cell counts per sample were estimated from amplification of reference gene primers within the assay. Sequence reads were collapsed and filtered to measure the absolute abundance of every unique TCRbeta CDR3 rearrangement. For each sample, productive Simpson clonality was calculated as the square root of Simpson's diversity index over productive rearrangements. TCRdb took over this immuneACCESS table, retaining in-frame rearrangements with V and J assigned. Such tables are incomplete; in checked studies, under half of the missing clones stem from an unresolved V gene, and the remainder is unexplained. That table furnishes V, J and clone size, whereas the DNA furnished D and trimming. Recorded for this sample are just under 250,000 clones; around nine tenths of them occurred a single time. The top ten clones comprise around 4% of the sample.

Enrolling through a virtual design, the prospective study's participants ranged in age from roughly 18 to 100 years and lived across roughly 24 United States geographic areas. Cohort assignment in the prospective study relied on participant-reported clinical history from a screening survey and a study questionnaire. ImmuneRACE Cohort 3 recovered participants were defined by two consecutive negative NP/OP PCR tests, healthcare professional clearance, or symptom resolution. Mobile phlebotomists in the prospective study collected whole blood, serum and a nasopharyngeal or oropharyngeal swab from every participant. Participants in the prospective study had the option to provide additional blood draws and questionnaires over a roughly 2-month period. Before DNA extraction, blood samples from the prospective study were shipped at room temperature or frozen. About this clone itself: Its antigen remains undetermined. No base qualities exist here, and no much larger clone lies one base off it.

The rearrangement joined TRBV4-3 to TRBJ1-5; the D gene lacks a confident call. The specimen sequenced was PBMCs or T cells enriched from blood (not recorded which). The clonotype originates from a woman aged 25 to 39 who had recovered from COVID-19. The CDR3: CASSQSRNQPQHF. In nucleotides, the sequence is TGCGCCAGCAGCCAATCTAGAAATCAGCCCCAGCATTTT.